This T cell receptor (beta chain) was obtained from a study of blood T cell repertoires in COVID-19. Study as a whole: The samples span acute and convalescent COVID-19 from the United States, Italy and Spain.

Original processing notes: Scientists estimated how many nucleated cells there were by amplifying reference gene primers. Assay: immunoSEQ multiplex PCR; the TCRdb copy retains only in-frame clones and omits some. V, J and clone size derive from that table, while D and trimming were established from the DNA sequence. Found here are some 250,000 clones, 65% to 90% of them singletons; the top ten hold under 2.5%. The CDR3 has 17 residues. Per germline, CDR1 KGHSH and CDR2 LQKENI. The ends were cut back, 2 bases at V and 3 bases at J, with 16 bases in the middle. This clone has a single count. The chain links TRBV18 to TRBJ1-4; a possible D gene is TRBD1 (6 bases). The specimen sequenced was peripheral blood. The receptor's source is a man aged 25 to 40 with active or convalescent COVID-19. The CDR3 nucleotides read TGTGCCAGCTCACCATGGCCCCAGGACAGATCTAATGAAAAACTGTTTTTT. This encodes CASSPWPQDRSNEKLFF.